A single sample gave rise to the 16 T cell receptor beta chains below, sequenced in a study of T cell repertoires in cytomegalovirus infection. TCRdb re-called the reads with MiXCR, one entry per CDR3 protein. Here the sample spans about 700,000 distinct CDR3 sequences, 30% to 40% being singletons. The antigens of these receptors remain unknown. This material consisted of cultured PBMCs, taken from culture after CMV antigen stimulation. Every receptor here comes from a human donor in good health (CMV status not recorded). Some clones in this sample may be carry-over from other donors' samples.

This clonotype was seen a handful of times. The chain is built from TRBV6-2 or TRBV6-3 and TRBJ2-5, with a weak D call TRBD1 (5 bases). Germline V gene data show CDR1 as MNHEY and CDR2 as SVGEGT. V was clipped by 8 bases and J by 5 bases, with 12 bases between them. CDR3 length: 12 residues. CDR3 DNA: TGTGCCAGCGGCCACAGGTTGGAGACCCAGTACTTC. Encoded protein: CASGHRLETQYF.

V usage is TRBV7-6 and J usage is TRBJ1-1; D unresolved. From germline, CDR1 is SGHVS and CDR2 FNYEAQ. This CDR3 has 14 residues. Trimming took 9 bases from V and 0 from J, leaving 14 bases between them. The CDR3 protein is CASSDEGMNTEAFF. CDR3 in DNA: TGTGCCAGTTCTGACGAAGGCATGAACACTGAAGCTTTCTTT.

The rearrangement uses TRBV7-6 and TRBJ2-3; 7 bases are a match to TRBD2. The CDR3 contains 16 residues. V shed 5 bases and J 4 bases; nucleotides not matched to a gene: 12. Germline-derived CDR1 and CDR2 are SGHVS and FNYEAQ. DNA for the CDR3: TGTGCCAGCAGCCCCCGAGGTAGCGGGCCTTCAGATACGCAGTATTTT. This codes for CASSPRGSGPSDTQYF.

This chain uses TRBV4-3 with TRBJ1-1; unclear D gene. Deletions cut 4 bases from V and 3 bases from J, with 15 bases between. The CDR3 length is 15 residues. Germline CDR1 is LGHNA and CDR2 is YSLEER. The CDR3 DNA follows: TGCGCCAGCAGCCTTGGCTCGGCCGCGGACACTGAAGCTTTCTTT. The encoded protein is CASSLGSAADTEAFF.

There are many counts of this clonotype. This chain joins TRBV7-2 and TRBJ2-5; D is unclear. Germline CDR1 and CDR2: SGHTA and FQGNSA. V lost 2 bases to trimming and J lost 2 bases, with 12 bases between them. The CDR3 loop spans 15 amino acids. The CDR3 loop reads CASSLNYNTQETQYF. The DNA for the CDR3 is TGTGCCAGCAGCTTAAACTATAATACACAAGAGACCCAGTACTTC.

Concerning this clonotype: One end of the junction is discordant with germline, which a read error may explain. The rearrangement uses TRBV7-6 and TRBJ1-1; no reliable D call. The CDR3 is 14 amino acids. The V gene's germline CDR1 is SGHVS and CDR2 FNYEAQ. CDR3 bases: TGTGCCAGCAGGCGGGCAGTCTGGAGCACTGATGCTTTCTTT. Protein product: CASRRAVWSTDAFF.

This clonotype was counted a few times. The chain is built from TRBV11-2 and TRBJ2-1; TRBD2 might be the D (5 bases). V lost 5 bases and J 8 bases, leaving 13 bases between the germline ends. The CDR3 length is 13 residues. CDR1 and CDR2 (germline): SGHAT, FQNNGV. The CDR3 DNA is TGTGCCAGCAGCCACCTAGCCGGGGATGAGCAGTTCTTC. Protein product: CASSHLAGDEQFF.

This clonotype occurred many times. This chain joins TRBV12-3 or TRBV12-4 and TRBJ1-6; 8 bases align to TRBD1. This CDR3 has 13 amino acids. V shed 6 bases and J 10 bases; nucleotides not matched to a gene: 5. Written as DNA, the CDR3 is TGTGCCAGCAGGACAGGGGAGGAATCACCCCTCCACTTT. This gives the protein CASRTGEESPLHF.

V is TRBV12-3 or TRBV12-4 and J is TRBJ2-7, with D possibly being TRBD1 or TRBD2 (5 bases each). The CDR3 has 12 residues. Between the trimmed V and J ends, which lost 6 bases and 6 bases, there was a span of 12 bases. CDR3 loop: CASSYEGFEQYF. The CDR3 nucleotides read TGTGCCAGCAGCTATGAGGGGTTCGAGCAGTACTTC.

The V and J genes are TRBV12-3 or TRBV12-4 and TRBJ1-3; tentatively, D is TRBD1 (6 bases). Trimming removed 5 bases at V and 0 bases at J, with 14 bases between. The CDR3 loop spans 16 amino acids. CDR3 bases: TGTGCCAGCAGTCCCGGACAGATTCTCTCTGGAAACACCATATATTTT. This sequence encodes CASSPGQILSGNTIYF.

V usage is TRBV7-2 and J usage is TRBJ2-1; D gene uncertain. The CDR3 extends over 13 amino acids. Germline CDR1 reads SGHTA; CDR2 reads FQGNSA. V dropped 1 base and J dropped 8 bases, with 9 bases sitting between them. This CDR3 is CASSLGPKDEQFF. CDR3 in DNA: TGTGCCAGCAGCTTAGGGCCTAAAGATGAGCAGTTCTTC.

This clonotype was observed a handful of times. The chain links TRBV6-2 or TRBV6-3 to TRBJ1-1; unclear D gene. The germline CDR1 and CDR2 sequences are MNHEY and SVGEGT. Trimming cost V 3 bases and J 8 bases, with 7 bases left between them. There are 11 residues in the CDR3. The CDR3 sequence is CASSYRMEAFF. The CDR3 DNA sequence: TGTGCCAGCAGTTATAGAATGGAAGCTTTCTTT.

The V gene is TRBV12-5, the J gene TRBJ1-2; perhaps TRBD1 as D (5 bases). Trimming stripped 0 bases from V and 2 bases from J, with 10 bases between. Germline assignment: CDR1 LGHNT and CDR2 FRNRAP. The CDR3 extends over 15 amino acids. The CDR3 bases are TGTGCTAGTGGTTTGGTACCAACAGGAAACTATGGCTACACCTTC. It translates to CASGLVPTGNYGYTF. The full variable domain, its missing parts supplied by reference TRBV12-5 and TRBJ1-2, is DARVTQTPRHKVTEMGQEVTMRCQPILGHNTVFWYRQTMMQGLELLAYFRNRAPLDDSGMPKDRFSAEMPDATLATLKIQPSEPRDSAVYFCASGLVPTGNYGYTFGSGTRLTVV.

This chain links TRBV20-1 with TRBJ1-5; TRBD1 matches 7 bases. The CDR3 totals 14 residues. Germline V gives CDR1 DFQATT, CDR2 SNEGSKA (reference sequence). The V and J ends lost 6 bases and 1 base, in that order; junction bases with no gene match: 6. CDR3 protein: CSAFTGDSNQPQHF. CDR3 DNA: TGCAGTGCCTTCACAGGGGACAGCAATCAGCCCCAGCATTTT.

J is TRBJ2-7 and V is TRBV6-6; possibly TRBD2 for D (5 bases). There are 15 residues in the CDR3. The V end lost 6 bases, the J end lost 3 bases, and 18 bases lay between the germline ends. Germline V gene lookup returns CDR1 MNHNY and CDR2 SVGAGI (reference sequence). CDR3 bases: TGTGCCAGCAGCCCTGGCGCGGGCTTAAGCTACGAGCAGTACTTC. Its protein is CASSPGAGLSYEQYF.

The V gene is TRBV27, the J gene TRBJ2-5; 9 bases are a match to TRBD2. This CDR3 region has 15 residues. V was pared by 4 bases and J by 5 bases, with 8 bases of the junction left unmatched. CDR1 MNHEY and CDR2 SMNVEV come from the germline V gene (reference sequence). CDR3 amino acids: CASSSRTSVVETQYF. In DNA, the CDR3 is TGTGCCAGCAGTTCCCGGACTAGCGTGGTGGAGACCCAGTACTTC.